This TCR beta chain was recovered during a study of response to subunit inactivated influenza vaccine. V lost 0 bases and J lost 6, with 6 bases in between. CDR1 MNHEY and CDR2 SVGEGT come from the germline V gene. The CDR3 consists of 13 residues. This clonotype was counted ten times or more. MiXCR was run by TCRdb on the RT-PCR reads, yielding one entry per CDR3 protein. The table lists fewer than 200,000 distinct CDR3 sequences, 9.2% of them singletons. This receptor was identified in a middle-aged man who received an inactivated influenza vaccine. Sequencing was performed on non-naive T cells sorted from PBMCs, taken on the day of vaccination. This rearrangement joins TRBV6-2 or TRBV6-3 to TRBJ2-1; no clear D. The CDR3 loop reads CASSYSTVNEQFF. The CDR3 DNA follows: TGTGCCAGCAGTTACTCCACAGTCAATGAGCAGTTCTTC.